This T cell receptor (beta chain) stems from a study of CD8+ T cells in alopecia areata. Study outcomes and limitations: Scalp samples also yield sequences from resident alphabeta T cells of normal skin. Compared with mice, patients displayed less clear TCR sharing, possibly for HLA-related reasons.

To note about this clone: What it binds is not known.

Trimming shortened V by 0 bases and J by 7 bases, and 7 bases separated the two germline ends. Germline V gives CDR1 SGHRS, CDR2 YFSETQ. CDR3 size: 12 residues. Extracted from the samples, RNA was reverse transcribed into cDNA to serve as the sequencing template. Repertoires were generated with immunoSEQ multiplex PCR, while TCRdb's copy carries only in-frame clones and drops some. Of 110,000 or so clones listed, around 64% were seen once; the top ten hold around 2.8%. Sorting of PBMCs yielded the CD4+ and CD8+ T cells. The rearrangement uses TRBV5-1 and TRBJ2-5; no clear D gene. This receptor was taken from a human donor in good health. The sequenced material came from CD4+ T cells sorted from blood. The CDR3 here is CASSLDRGTQYF. DNA of the CDR3: TGCGCCAGCAGCTTGGACCGCGGGACCCAGTACTTC.